A single sample gave rise to the 30 T cell receptor beta chains below, sequenced in a study of blood T cell repertoires in COVID-19. Some clones are missing from TCRdb's copy, which holds only in-frame ones; the method was immunoSEQ multiplex PCR. The top ten hold approximately 23% of the sample, which has approximately 65,000 clones, around three quarters seen once. The sample consisted of peripheral blood. These receptors were collected from a human donor in a cohort sampled during active COVID-19.

This chain joins TRBV5-4 and TRBJ1-2; D unclear. Germline loops: CDR1 SGHNT, CDR2 YYREEE (reference sequence). The CDR3 contains 13 residues. V was clipped by 0 bases and J by 8 bases, with 11 bases between them. The CDR3 spells CASSLDSLGGYTF. For the CDR3, the DNA is TGTGCCAGCAGCTTGGACAGCTTGGGCGGCTACACCTTC.

This chain links TRBV6-5 with TRBJ1-4, with D unclear. The V gene lost 10 bases and the J gene lost 6 bases, with 18 bases spanning the gap. Germline lookup yields CDR1 MNHEY and CDR2 SVGAGI. The CDR3 length is 14 residues. The CDR3 nucleotides are TGTGCCACCCCCAAGGCCGAGGCGGATGAAAAACTGTTTTTT. Protein product: CATPKAEADEKLFF.

The rearrangement uses TRBV7-2 and TRBJ2-7; D not certain. V was cut by 5 bases and J by 3 bases, with 11 bases left in between. The germline V gene encodes CDR1 SGHTA and CDR2 FQGNSA. The CDR3 loop spans 13 amino acids. The CDR3 nucleotides are TGTGCCAGCAGCACAACACAGCTCTACGAGCAGTACTTC. Translated, it gives CASSTTQLYEQYF. Variable domain in full (rest from reference TRBV7-2 and TRBJ2-7): GAGVSQSPSNKVTEKGKDVELRCDPISGHTALYWYRQSLGQGLEFLIYFQGNSAPDKSGLPSDRFSAERTGGSVSTLTIQRTQQEDSAVYLCASSTTQLYEQYFGPGTRLTVT.

The chain recombines TRBV19 with TRBJ1-6; D perhaps matches TRBD1 (5 bases). V lost 1 base to trimming and J lost 9 bases, with 13 bases between them. The CDR3 extends over 15 amino acids. From germline, CDR1 is LNHDA and CDR2 SQIVND (reference sequence). CDR3 protein: CASSIAGELSSPLHF. The CDR3 DNA follows: TGTGCCAGTAGTATAGCGGGGGAATTAAGTTCACCCCTCCACTTT.

In this sample, this clone turned up once. The chain is built from TRBV10-3 and TRBJ1-6; tentatively, D is TRBD1 (6 bases). The CDR3 runs to 15 residues. The V gene lost 10 bases and the J gene lost 3 bases, with 16 bases spanning the gap. CDR1 and CDR2 from the germline V gene are ENHRY and SYGVKD. DNA for the CDR3: TGTGCCACTACCCGCGGGGGCGACTATAATTCACCCCTCCACTTT. It yields the protein CATTRGGDYNSPLHF.

The chain joins TRBV13 to TRBJ2-7, with a tentative D call TRBD1 (6 bases). The germline V gene has CDR1 PRHDT and CDR2 FYEKMQ (reference sequence). This CDR3 spans 17 amino acids. Trimming took off 3 bases at V and 7 bases at J, with 25 bases between the two ends. The CDR3 DNA reads TGTGCCAGCAGCTTTGGTCCGTTGGGGGCGGTTCGTGGGGAGCAGTACTTC. Protein sequence: CASSFGPLGAVRGEQYF.

This chain connects TRBV2 to TRBJ2-1; unclear D gene. V was pared by 2 bases and J by 5 bases, with 4 bases between. The CDR3 totals 12 residues. Germline V lookup: CDR1 SNHLY, CDR2 FYNNEI. CDR3 amino acids: CASSEQNNEQFF. The CDR3 DNA is TGTGCCAGCAGTGAACAGAACAATGAGCAGTTCTTC. Full variable domain (remainder filled in from reference TRBV2 and TRBJ2-1): EPEVTQTPSHQVTQMGQEVILRCVPISNHLYFYWYRQILGQKVEFLVSFYNNEISEKSEIFDDQFSVERPDGSNFTLKIRSTKLEDSAMYFCASSEQNNEQFFGPGTRLTVL.

This clone was detected many times. V gene TRBV5-1 combines with J gene TRBJ2-2, with TRBD1 matching over 9 bases. CDR3 length equals 15 residues. Germline CDR1 and CDR2: SGHRS and YFSETQ. The V gene end was trimmed by 3 bases and the J gene end by 4 bases; junction bases not matched to a gene: 4. CDR3 DNA sequence: TGCGCCAGCAGCTATACGACAGGGGGCACCGGGGAGCTGTTTTTT. As protein: CASSYTTGGTGELFF.

The genes are TRBV2 and TRBJ2-1; 9 positions match TRBD2. The CDR3 spans 15 residues. With 4 bases clipped from V and 6 bases from J, the junction kept 7 bases outside the gene matches. Germline CDR1 SNHLY, CDR2 FYNNEI. The DNA of the CDR3 is TGTGCCAGCAGTGTTGATAGCGGGGGAGGCAATGAGCAGTTCTTC. This codes for CASSVDSGGGNEQFF.

The chain uses TRBV19 and TRBJ2-5; TRBD1 is a possible D gene (5 bases). Trimming cost V 3 bases and J 6 bases, with 14 bases left between them. The CDR3 sequence is 14 residues long. Per the germline V gene, CDR1 is LNHDA and CDR2 is SQIVND (reference sequence). The chain's CDR3 is CASSISAGPKTQYF. The CDR3, as DNA: TGTGCCAGTAGTATTTCGGCAGGGCCCAAGACCCAGTACTTC.

This clone was picked up one time. Relative to the germline gene, one junction end is altered; a read error may explain this. CDR3 protein: CASEKSPETLF. The CDR3, as DNA: TGCGCCAGCGAGAAGTCCCCGGAGACCCTTTTT. The chain is built from TRBV4-3 and TRBJ1-3, with D unresolved. The CDR3 is made up of 11 amino acids. Looked up from germline, CDR1 is LGHNA and CDR2 is YSLEER.

Only a few counts were recorded for this clone. This chain connects TRBV19 to TRBJ1-1; possibly TRBD1 for D (5 bases). The length of the CDR3 is 15 residues. Trimming removed 2 bases at V and 3 bases at J, with 13 bases between. Germline V CDR1 and CDR2: LNHDA, SQIVND (reference sequence). DNA for the CDR3: TGTGCCAGTAGTATAAACCCCGGAGGGGACACTGAAGCTTTCTTT. The encoded protein is CASSINPGGDTEAFF.

This rearrangement joins TRBV3-1 (or the pseudogene TRBV3-2) to TRBJ1-2, with 9 bases lining up with TRBD1. CDR3 size: 13 residues. J gave up 7 bases and V 4 bases, and 4 bases lay outside the gene matches. From germline, CDR1 is LGHDT and CDR2 YNNKEL (reference sequence). DNA for the CDR3: TGTGCCAGCAGCCCGCAGGACAGGGGTGGCTACACCTTC. It specifies CASSPQDRGGYTF.

The rearrangement links TRBV19 to TRBJ2-7, with 8 bases that match TRBD1. The CDR3 contains 14 residues. Germline V gives CDR1 LNHDA, CDR2 SQIVND (reference sequence). V shed 5 bases and J 4 bases; nucleotides not matched to a gene: 7. CDR3 region: CASSVDRGGYEQYF. CDR3 nucleotides: TGTGCCAGTAGTGTTGACAGGGGCGGATACGAGCAGTACTTC.

This clone has just a few counts. The chain joins TRBV5-1 to TRBJ1-6; TRBD1 might be the D (6 bases). The CDR3 has 16 residues. The germline V gene encodes CDR1 SGHRS and CDR2 YFSETQ. Between the trimmed V and J ends, which lost 0 bases and 7 bases, there was a span of 14 bases. CDR3 loop: CASSLGGTQGNSPLHF. As DNA, the CDR3 is TGCGCCAGCAGCTTGGGGGGGACGCAGGGGAATTCACCCCTCCACTTT.

Concerning this clone itself: The same CDR3 can be traced to other DNA sequences in this sample. The chain has TRBV19 and TRBJ1-6, with 7 bases matching TRBD1. Germline V lookup: CDR1 LNHDA, CDR2 SQIVND (reference sequence). Trimming cost V 4 bases and J 4 bases; bases outside gene matches: 4. CDR3 length equals 15 residues. The CDR3 loop is CASSTTGDYNSPLHF. The CDR3 DNA follows: TGTGCCAGTAGTACTACAGGGGATTATAATTCACCCCTCCACTTT.

The V call is TRBV5-1, the J call TRBJ2-1, with TRBD2 identical over 8 bases. V shed 5 bases, J shed 10 bases, and the junction held 11 bases outside the gene matches. This CDR3 has 14 amino acids. The germline gives CDR1 SGHRS, CDR2 YFSETQ. The CDR3 DNA reads TGCGCCAGCAGATCGGGTCCCGGGGGGGTCGAGCAGTTCTTC. It specifies CASRSGPGGVEQFF.

The gene calls are TRBV13 and TRBJ1-4; 8 positions agree with TRBD1. V gave up 5 bases and J gave up 8 bases; unmatched junction bases: 7. The germline V gene encodes CDR1 PRHDT and CDR2 FYEKMQ (reference sequence). The CDR3 has 14 amino acids. The DNA of the CDR3 is TGTGCCAGCAGCATTAGACAGGGGCACGAAAAACTGTTTTTT. Residues: CASSIRQGHEKLFF.

The rearrangement joins TRBV6-1 to TRBJ2-7; TRBD2 might be the D (7 bases). Germline V gives CDR1 MNHNS, CDR2 SASEGT. The CDR3 has 14 residues. V was trimmed by 2 bases and J by 0 bases, leaving 8 bases between them. CDR3 sequence (DNA): TGTGCCAGCAGTGAAAGGGGGGGCTCCTACGAGCAGTACTTC. This encodes CASSERGGSYEQYF.

The CDR3 nucleotides read TGTGCCAGCAGCTTGCGGGAGCCAGCTGAAGCTTTCTTT. The encoded protein is CASSLREPAEAFF. The V call is TRBV5-8, the J call TRBJ1-1; D is undetermined. Germline values: CDR1 SGHTS, CDR2 YDEGEE. The V and J ends lost 1 base and 6 bases respectively, with 10 bases between them. This CDR3 is built from 13 residues. The entire variable domain, with the rest obtained from reference TRBV5-8 and TRBJ1-1, is as follows: EAGVTQSPTHLIKTRGQQATLRCSPISGHTSVYWYQQALGLGLQFLLWYDEGEERNRGNFPPRFSGRQFPNYSSELNVNALELEDSALYLCASSLREPAEAFFGQGTRLTVV.

V gene TRBV7-2 combines with J gene TRBJ2-1; D unclear. Germline lookup yields CDR1 SGHTA and CDR2 FQGNSA. This CDR3 is 11 amino acids long. The V gene lost 3 bases and the J gene lost 9 bases, with 6 bases spanning the gap. The CDR3 sequence: CASSFQSEQFF. For the CDR3, the DNA is TGTGCCAGCAGCTTTCAATCTGAGCAGTTCTTC.

The J gene is TRBJ2-3, the V gene TRBV7-2; the D gene is possibly TRBD2 (6 bases). With 2 bases removed from V and 2 bases from J, the gap between germline ends came to 14 bases. Germline loops: CDR1 SGHTA, CDR2 FQGNSA. The CDR3 is 16 amino acids. The CDR3 region has the DNA TGTGCCAGCAGCTTATGGGCTAGCGAGATCACAGATACGCAGTATTTT. It encodes CASSLWASEITDTQYF. The full variable domain, its missing parts supplied by reference TRBV7-2 and TRBJ2-3, is GAGVSQSPSNKVTEKGKDVELRCDPISGHTALYWYRQSLGQGLEFLIYFQGNSAPDKSGLPSDRFSAERTGGSVSTLTIQRTQQEDSAVYLCASSLWASEITDTQYFGPGTRLTVL.

J is TRBJ2-1 and V is TRBV28; 13 bases match TRBD2. Trimming cost V 3 bases and J 5 bases; bases outside gene matches: 10. Germline CDR1 reads MDHEN; CDR2 reads SYDVKM. The CDR3 contains 18 residues. The CDR3: CASSFSRTSGGRNNEQFF. In DNA, the CDR3 is TGTGCCAGCAGTTTCTCGCGGACTAGCGGGGGCAGGAACAATGAGCAGTTCTTC.

The chain uses TRBV19 and TRBJ1-5; D perhaps matches TRBD1 (6 bases). The length of the CDR3 is 13 residues. V lost 3 bases to trimming and J lost 9 bases, with 12 bases between them. Germline V gives CDR1 LNHDA, CDR2 SQIVND (reference sequence). CDR3 sequence (DNA): TGTGCCAGTAGTATGAGGGGGGGCCTGCCCCAGCATTTT. Residues: CASSMRGGLPQHF.

This sequence joins TRBV5-1 and TRBJ2-1; 8 bases line up with TRBD2. V was pared by 0 bases and J by 3 bases, with 5 bases of the junction left unmatched. Germline V gives CDR1 SGHRS, CDR2 YFSETQ. This CDR3 contains 16 residues. The CDR3, as DNA: TGCGCCAGCAGCTTGGACGGGGCGGGAGGCTACAATGAGCAGTTCTTC. Translated: CASSLDGAGGYNEQFF.

As to this clone: The same CDR3 is also encoded by other DNA sequences in this sample. The chain links TRBV6-2 or TRBV6-3 to TRBJ2-3; 12 bases are a match to TRBD2. The J segment lost 1 base and the V segment lost 5 bases, leaving 1 base of the junction unmatched. The CDR3 is made up of 15 amino acids. From germline, CDR1 is MNHEY and CDR2 SVGEGT. Here the CDR3 reads CASSRLAGGTDTQYF. The CDR3 nucleotides are TGTGCCAGCAGTAGACTAGCGGGAGGCACAGATACGCAGTATTTT.

The chain joins TRBV7-2 to TRBJ1-4, with 7 bases lining up with TRBD1. Germline CDR1 and CDR2: SGHTA and FQGNSA. Trimming removed 6 bases from V and 8 bases from J; junction bases left unmatched: 9. This CDR3 region has 14 residues. This chain's CDR3 is CASRKNRGEEKLFF. The CDR3, as DNA: TGTGCCAGCAGAAAGAACAGGGGAGAGGAAAAACTGTTTTTT.

The chain has TRBV29-1 and TRBJ2-1, with 7 bases lining up with TRBD2. In germline, CDR1 is SQVTM, CDR2 ANQGSEA. This CDR3 region has 15 residues. Trimming took 3 bases from V and 1 from J; bases not matched to a gene: 6. The CDR3 sequence: CSVDVSGGSYNEQFF. CDR3 nucleotides: TGCAGCGTTGACGTCTCCGGGGGGTCCTACAATGAGCAGTTCTTC.

The rearrangement links TRBV19 to TRBJ2-3; 7 positions match TRBD2. Germline loops: CDR1 LNHDA, CDR2 SQIVND (reference sequence). The V gene end was trimmed by 10 bases and the J gene end by 1 base; junction bases not matched to a gene: 11. The CDR3 is 15 amino acids. This chain's CDR3 is CATSLGGIGTDTQYF. CDR3 DNA sequence: TGTGCCACTTCGTTGGGGGGGATTGGCACAGATACGCAGTATTTT.

The chain uses TRBV5-1 and TRBJ2-2; 9 bases are shared with TRBD1. CDR3 length equals 15 residues. Germline trimming cut 4 bases from V and 3 bases from J; bases unmatched to any gene: 4. CDR1 SGHRS and CDR2 YFSETQ come from the germline V gene. CDR3 region: CASSLRTGDTGELFF. CDR3 in DNA: TGCGCCAGCAGCCTGAGGACAGGGGACACCGGGGAGCTGTTTTTT. Together with reference TRBV5-1 and TRBJ2-2, the CDR3 gives the full variable domain: KAGVTQTPRYLIKTRGQQVTLSCSPISGHRSVSWYQQTPGQGLQFLFEYFSETQRNKGNFPGRFSGRQFSNSRSEMNVSTLELGDSALYLCASSLRTGDTGELFFGEGSRLTVL.